This T cell receptor (beta chain) was observed in a study of cytomegalovirus exposure and HLA in healthy donors. About this clone: Its antigen is undetermined.

Germline values: CDR1 LGHNA, CDR2 YNFKEQ. The CDR3 is 15 residues long. Between the trimmed V and J ends, which lost 0 bases and 2 bases, there was a span of 11 bases. PCR was performed using 60 Vbeta and 13 Jbeta primers. Generated by immunoSEQ multiplex PCR, the TCRdb table keeps only in-frame clones and is missing some. The sample includes about 83,000 clones, more than 80% of them seen just once. General study points: Most of the CMV-associated TCR beta chains (in a later analysis) appeared to be HLA-restricted. TCR beta V- and J-gene trimming was later associated with a missense DCLRE1C variant. TCR beta sequences reportedly predicted most subjects' HLA-A and HLA-B alleles accurately.

V gene TRBV4-2 combines with J gene TRBJ2-7; TRBD2 might be the D (6 bases). This receptor was taken from a woman aged 25 to 45 in good health and CMV-seronegative. Sequences were obtained from PBMCs. The CDR3, as DNA: TGTGCCAGCAGCCAAGATTGGAGGGAGCCCTACGAGCAGTACTTC. It translates to CASSQDWREPYEQYF.